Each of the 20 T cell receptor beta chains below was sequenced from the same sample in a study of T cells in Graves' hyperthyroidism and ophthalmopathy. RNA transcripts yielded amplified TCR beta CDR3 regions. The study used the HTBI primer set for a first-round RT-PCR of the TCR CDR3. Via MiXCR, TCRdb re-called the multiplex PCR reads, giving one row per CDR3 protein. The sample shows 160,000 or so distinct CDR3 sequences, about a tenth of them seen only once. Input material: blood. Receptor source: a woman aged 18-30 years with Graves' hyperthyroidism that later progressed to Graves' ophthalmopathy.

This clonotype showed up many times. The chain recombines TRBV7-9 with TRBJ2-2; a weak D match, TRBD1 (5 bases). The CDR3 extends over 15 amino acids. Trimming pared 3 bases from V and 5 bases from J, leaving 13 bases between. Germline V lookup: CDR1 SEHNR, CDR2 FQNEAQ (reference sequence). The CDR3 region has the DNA TGTGCCAGCAGCTTGACAGAGGTAGTAACCGGGGAGCTGTTTTTT. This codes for CASSLTEVVTGELFF.

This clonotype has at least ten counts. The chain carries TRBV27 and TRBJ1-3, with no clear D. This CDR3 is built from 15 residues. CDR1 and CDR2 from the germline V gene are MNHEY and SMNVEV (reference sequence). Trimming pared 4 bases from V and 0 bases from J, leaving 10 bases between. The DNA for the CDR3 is TGTGCCAGCAGTTCATCAGCAACCTCTGGAAACACCATATATTTT. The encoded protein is CASSSSATSGNTIYF.

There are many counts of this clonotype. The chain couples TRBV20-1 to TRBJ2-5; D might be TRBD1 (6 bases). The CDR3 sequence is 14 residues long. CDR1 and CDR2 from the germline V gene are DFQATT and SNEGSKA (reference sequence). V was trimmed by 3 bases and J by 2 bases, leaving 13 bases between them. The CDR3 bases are TGCAGTGCTAGTCTCCCAGGACAGCAAGAGACCCAGTACTTC. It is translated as CSASLPGQQETQYF.

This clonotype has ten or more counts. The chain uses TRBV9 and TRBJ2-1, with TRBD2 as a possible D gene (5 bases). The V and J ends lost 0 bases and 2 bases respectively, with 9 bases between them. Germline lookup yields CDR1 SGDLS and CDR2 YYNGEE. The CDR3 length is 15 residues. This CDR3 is CASSVVGSAYNEQFF. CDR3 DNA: TGTGCCAGCAGCGTAGTTGGGAGCGCCTACAATGAGCAGTTCTTC. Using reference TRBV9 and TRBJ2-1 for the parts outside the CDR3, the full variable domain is DSGVTQTPKHLITATGQRVTLRCSPRSGDLSVYWYQQSLDQGLQFLIQYYNGEERAKGNILERFSAQQFPDLHSELNLSSLELGDSALYFCASSVVGSAYNEQFFGPGTRLTVL.

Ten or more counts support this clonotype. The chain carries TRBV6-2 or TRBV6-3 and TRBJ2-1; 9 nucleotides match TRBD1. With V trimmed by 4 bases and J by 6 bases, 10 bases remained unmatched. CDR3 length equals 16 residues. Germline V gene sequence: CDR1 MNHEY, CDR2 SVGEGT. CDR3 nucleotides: TGTGCCAGCAGTTTTACCCGGACAGGGGTTGGCAATGAGCAGTTCTTC. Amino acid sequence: CASSFTRTGVGNEQFF.

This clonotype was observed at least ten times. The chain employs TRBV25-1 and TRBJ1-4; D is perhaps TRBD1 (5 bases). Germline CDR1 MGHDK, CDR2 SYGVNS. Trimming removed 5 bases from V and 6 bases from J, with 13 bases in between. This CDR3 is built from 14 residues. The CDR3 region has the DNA TGTGCCAGCAGTCAAGGGGAGTCGGATGAAAAACTGTTTTTT. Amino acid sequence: CASSQGESDEKLFF. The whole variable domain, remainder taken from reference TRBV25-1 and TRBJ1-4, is EADIYQTPRYLVIGTGKKITLECSQTMGHDKMYWYQQDPGMELHLIHYSYGVNSTEKGDLSSESTVSRIRTEHFPLTLESARPSHTSQYLCASSQGESDEKLFFGSGTQLSVL.

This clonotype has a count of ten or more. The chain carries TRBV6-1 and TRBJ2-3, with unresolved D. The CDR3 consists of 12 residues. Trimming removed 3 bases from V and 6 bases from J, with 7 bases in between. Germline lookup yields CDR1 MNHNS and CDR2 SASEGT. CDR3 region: CASSERTDTQYF. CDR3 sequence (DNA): TGTGCCAGCAGTGAGAGGACGGATACGCAGTATTTT.

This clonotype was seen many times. In nucleotides, the CDR3 is TGTGCCAGCAGTATGGGGGCTCAAAGTGAGCAGTTCTTC. Protein: CASSMGAQSEQFF. This chain joins TRBV6-1 and TRBJ2-1, with D tentatively TRBD1 (6 bases). V was shortened by 5 bases and J by 9 bases, with 14 bases between the two germline ends. The CDR3 contains 13 residues. Germline assignment: CDR1 MNHNS and CDR2 SASEGT.

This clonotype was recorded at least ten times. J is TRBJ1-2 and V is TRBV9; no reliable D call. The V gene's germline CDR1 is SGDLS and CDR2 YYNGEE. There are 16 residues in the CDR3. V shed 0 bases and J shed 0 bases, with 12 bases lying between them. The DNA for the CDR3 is TGTGCCAGCAGCGTAGAGGGCAGACTTGCTAACTATGGCTACACCTTC. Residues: CASSVEGRLANYGYTF.

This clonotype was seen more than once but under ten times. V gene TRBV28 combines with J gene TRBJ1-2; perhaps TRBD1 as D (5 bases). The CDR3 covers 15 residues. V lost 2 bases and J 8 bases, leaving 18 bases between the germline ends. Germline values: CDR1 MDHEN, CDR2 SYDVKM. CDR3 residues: CASSLRGRRGGGYTF. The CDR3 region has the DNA TGTGCCAGCAGTTTACGGGGTCGCCGGGGGGGAGGCTACACCTTC.

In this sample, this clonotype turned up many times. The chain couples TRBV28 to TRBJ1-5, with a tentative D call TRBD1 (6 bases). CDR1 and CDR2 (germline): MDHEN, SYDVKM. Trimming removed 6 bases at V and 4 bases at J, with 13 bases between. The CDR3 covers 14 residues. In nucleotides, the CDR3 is TGTGCCAGCAGGGACAGCGATCCTAATCAGCCCCAGCATTTT. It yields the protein CASRDSDPNQPQHF.

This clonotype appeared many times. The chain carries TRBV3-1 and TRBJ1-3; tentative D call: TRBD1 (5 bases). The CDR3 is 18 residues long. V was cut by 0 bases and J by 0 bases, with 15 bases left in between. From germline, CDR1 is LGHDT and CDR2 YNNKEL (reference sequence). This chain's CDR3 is CASSQDRVGGTSGNTIYF. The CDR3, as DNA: TGTGCCAGCAGCCAAGATCGCGTAGGAGGGACCTCTGGAAACACCATATATTTT.

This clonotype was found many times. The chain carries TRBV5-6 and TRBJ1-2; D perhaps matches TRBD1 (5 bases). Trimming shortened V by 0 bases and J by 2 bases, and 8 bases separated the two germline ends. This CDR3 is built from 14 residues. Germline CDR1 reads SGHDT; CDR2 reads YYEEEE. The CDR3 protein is CASSLGPGNYGYTF. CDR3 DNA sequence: TGTGCCAGCAGCTTGGGCCCAGGGAACTATGGCTACACCTTC. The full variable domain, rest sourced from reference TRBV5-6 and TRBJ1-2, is DAGVTQSPTHLIKTRGQQVTLRCSPKSGHDTVSWYQQALGQGPQFIFQYYEEEERQRGNFPDRFSGHQFPNYSSELNVNALLLGDSALYLCASSLGPGNYGYTFGSGTRLTVV.

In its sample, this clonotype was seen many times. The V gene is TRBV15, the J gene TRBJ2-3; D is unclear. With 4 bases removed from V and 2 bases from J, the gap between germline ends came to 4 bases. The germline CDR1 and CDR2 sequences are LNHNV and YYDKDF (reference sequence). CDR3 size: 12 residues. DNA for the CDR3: TGTGCCACCAGCACCCTCACAGATACGCAGTATTTT. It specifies CATSTLTDTQYF.

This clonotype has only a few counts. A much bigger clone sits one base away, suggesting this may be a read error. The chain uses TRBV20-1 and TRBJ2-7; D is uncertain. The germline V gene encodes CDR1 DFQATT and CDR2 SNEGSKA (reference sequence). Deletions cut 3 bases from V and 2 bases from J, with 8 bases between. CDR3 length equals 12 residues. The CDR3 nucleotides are TGCAGTGCTAGTCTCACCCCCTACGAGCAGTACTTC. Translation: CSASLTPYEQYF.

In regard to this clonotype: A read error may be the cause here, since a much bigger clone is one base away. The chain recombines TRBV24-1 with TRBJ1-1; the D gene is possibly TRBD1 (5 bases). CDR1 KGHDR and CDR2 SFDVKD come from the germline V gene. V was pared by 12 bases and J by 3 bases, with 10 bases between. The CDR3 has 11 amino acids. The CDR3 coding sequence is TGTGCCTCAGGGCAGGACACTGAAGCTTTCTTT. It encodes CASGQDTEAFF.

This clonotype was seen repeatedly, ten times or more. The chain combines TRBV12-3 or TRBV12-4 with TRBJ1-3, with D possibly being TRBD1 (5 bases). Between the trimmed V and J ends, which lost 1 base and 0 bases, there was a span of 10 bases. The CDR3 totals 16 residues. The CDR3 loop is CASSLDYRSSGNTIYF. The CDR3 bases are TGTGCCAGCAGTTTAGACTACAGGTCCTCTGGAAACACCATATATTTT.

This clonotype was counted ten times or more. The CDR3 DNA follows: TGTGCCAGCAGCTTACAGGATGAGCAGTTCTTC. It encodes CASSLQDEQFF. The gene calls are TRBV11-2 and TRBJ2-1; the D is unclear. The CDR3 loop spans 11 amino acids. The V and J ends lost 2 bases and 8 bases respectively, with 4 bases between them. Germline loops: CDR1 SGHAT, CDR2 FQNNGV.

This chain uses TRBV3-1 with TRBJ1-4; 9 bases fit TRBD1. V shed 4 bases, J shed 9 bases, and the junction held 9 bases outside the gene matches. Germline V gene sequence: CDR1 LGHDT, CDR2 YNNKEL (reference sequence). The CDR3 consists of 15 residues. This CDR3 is CASSPRPGQGKKLFF. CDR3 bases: TGTGCCAGCAGCCCCCGCCCGGGACAGGGTAAAAAACTGTTTTTT.

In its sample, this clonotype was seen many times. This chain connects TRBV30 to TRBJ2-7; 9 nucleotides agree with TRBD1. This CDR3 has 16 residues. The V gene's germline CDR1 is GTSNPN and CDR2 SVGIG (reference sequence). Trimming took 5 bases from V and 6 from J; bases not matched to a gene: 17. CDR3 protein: CAWHHPGTGKGGEQYF. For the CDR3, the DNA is TGTGCCTGGCACCACCCCGGGACAGGGAAAGGTGGCGAGCAGTACTTC.